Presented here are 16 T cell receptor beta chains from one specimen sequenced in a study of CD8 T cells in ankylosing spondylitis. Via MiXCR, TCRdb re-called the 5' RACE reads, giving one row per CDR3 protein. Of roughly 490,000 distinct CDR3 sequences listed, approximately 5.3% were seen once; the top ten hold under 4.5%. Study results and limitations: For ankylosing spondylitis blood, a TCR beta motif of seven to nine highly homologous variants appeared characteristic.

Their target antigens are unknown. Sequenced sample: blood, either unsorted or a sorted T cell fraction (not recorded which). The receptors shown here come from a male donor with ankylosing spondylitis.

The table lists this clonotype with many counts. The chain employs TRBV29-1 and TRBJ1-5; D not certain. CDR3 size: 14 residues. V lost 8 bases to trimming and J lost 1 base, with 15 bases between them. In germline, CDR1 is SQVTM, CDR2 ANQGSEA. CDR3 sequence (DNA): TGCAGCAAAGGTGAGGGCCTGAGCAATCAGCCCCAGCATTTT. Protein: CSKGEGLSNQPQHF.

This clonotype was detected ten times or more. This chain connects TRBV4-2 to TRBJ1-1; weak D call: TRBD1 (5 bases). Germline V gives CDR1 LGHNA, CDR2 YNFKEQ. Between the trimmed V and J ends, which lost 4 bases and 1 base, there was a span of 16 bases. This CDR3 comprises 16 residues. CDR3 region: CASSLSSGGGNTEAFF. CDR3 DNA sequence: TGTGCCAGCAGCCTTTCCTCGGGGGGTGGGAACACTGAAGCTTTCTTT.

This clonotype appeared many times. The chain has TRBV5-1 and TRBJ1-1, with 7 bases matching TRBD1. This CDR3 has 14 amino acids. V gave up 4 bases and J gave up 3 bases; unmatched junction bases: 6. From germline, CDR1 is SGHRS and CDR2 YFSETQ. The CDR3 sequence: CASSQGGSDTEAFF. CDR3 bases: TGCGCCAGCAGCCAAGGGGGCAGCGACACTGAAGCTTTCTTT.

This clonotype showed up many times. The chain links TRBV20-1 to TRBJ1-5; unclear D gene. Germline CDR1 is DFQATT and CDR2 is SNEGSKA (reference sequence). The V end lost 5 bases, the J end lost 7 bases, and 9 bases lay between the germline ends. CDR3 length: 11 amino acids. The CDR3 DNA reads TGCAGTGCTTTCCGCGGACAGCCCCAGCATTTT. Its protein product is CSAFRGQPQHF.

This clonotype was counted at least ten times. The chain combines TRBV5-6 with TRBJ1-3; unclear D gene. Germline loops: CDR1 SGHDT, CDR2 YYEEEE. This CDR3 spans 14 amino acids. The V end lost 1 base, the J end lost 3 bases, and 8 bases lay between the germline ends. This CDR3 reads CASSLRVGGNTIYF. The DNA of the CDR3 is TGTGCCAGCAGCTTGAGGGTCGGTGGAAACACCATATATTTT.

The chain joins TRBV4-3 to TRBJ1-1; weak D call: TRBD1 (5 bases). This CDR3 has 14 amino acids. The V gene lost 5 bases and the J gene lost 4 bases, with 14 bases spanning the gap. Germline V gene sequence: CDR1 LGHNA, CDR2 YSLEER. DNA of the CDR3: TGCGCCAGCAGCTACCGGGGGGTTGGCACTGAAGCTTTCTTT. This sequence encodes CASSYRGVGTEAFF.

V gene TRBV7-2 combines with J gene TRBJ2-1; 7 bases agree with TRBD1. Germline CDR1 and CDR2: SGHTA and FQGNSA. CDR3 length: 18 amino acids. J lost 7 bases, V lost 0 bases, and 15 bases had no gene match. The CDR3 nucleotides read TGTGCCAGCAGCTTAGCCAAAGGATTAGGGGGCATGGGGAATGAGCAGTTCTTC. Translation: CASSLAKGLGGMGNEQFF.

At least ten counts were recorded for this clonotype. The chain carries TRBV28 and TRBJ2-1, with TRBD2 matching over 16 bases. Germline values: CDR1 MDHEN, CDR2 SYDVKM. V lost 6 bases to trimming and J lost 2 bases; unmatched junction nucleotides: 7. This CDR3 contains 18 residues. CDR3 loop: CASRKGLAGGSTYNEQFF. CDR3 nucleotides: TGTGCCAGCAGAAAGGGACTAGCGGGAGGGAGCACCTACAATGAGCAGTTCTTC.

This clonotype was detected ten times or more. In DNA form, the CDR3 reads TGTGCCAGCAGCCGTAGCATTGGGCCTGAAGCTTTCTTT. Its protein product is CASSRSIGPEAFF. The rearrangement joins TRBV9 to TRBJ1-1; D ambiguous. The V end was cut by 4 bases, the J end by 6 bases, with 13 bases between. Germline-derived CDR1 and CDR2 are SGDLS and YYNGEE. This CDR3 spans 13 amino acids.

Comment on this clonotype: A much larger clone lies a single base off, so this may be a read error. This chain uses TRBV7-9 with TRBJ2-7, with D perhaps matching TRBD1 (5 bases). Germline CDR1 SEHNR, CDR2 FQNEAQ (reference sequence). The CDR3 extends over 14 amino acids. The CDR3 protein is CASSWLGQSYEQNF. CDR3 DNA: TGTGCCAGCAGCTGGTTGGGGCAGTCCTACGAGCAGAACTTC. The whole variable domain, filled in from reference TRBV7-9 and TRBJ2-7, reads DTGVSQNPRHKITKRGQNVTFRCDPISEHNRLYWYRQTLGQGPEFLTYFQNEAQLEKSRLLSDRFSAERPKGSFSTLEIQRTEQGDSAMYLCASSWLGQSYEQNFGPGTRLTVT.

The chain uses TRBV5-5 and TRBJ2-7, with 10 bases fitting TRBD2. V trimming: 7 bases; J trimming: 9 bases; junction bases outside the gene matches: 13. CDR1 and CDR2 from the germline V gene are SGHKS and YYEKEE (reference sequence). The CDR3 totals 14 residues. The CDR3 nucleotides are TGTGCCAGCGTTCCTGAGCTAGCGGGGGTCACGCAGTACTTC. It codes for CASVPELAGVTQYF.

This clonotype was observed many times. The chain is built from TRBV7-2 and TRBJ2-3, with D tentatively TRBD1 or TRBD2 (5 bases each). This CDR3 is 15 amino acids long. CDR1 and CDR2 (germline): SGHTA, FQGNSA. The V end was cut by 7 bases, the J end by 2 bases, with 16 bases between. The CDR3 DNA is TGTGCCAGCACGGGACGCAGGGTGTTCACAGATACGCAGTATTTT. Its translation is CASTGRRVFTDTQYF.

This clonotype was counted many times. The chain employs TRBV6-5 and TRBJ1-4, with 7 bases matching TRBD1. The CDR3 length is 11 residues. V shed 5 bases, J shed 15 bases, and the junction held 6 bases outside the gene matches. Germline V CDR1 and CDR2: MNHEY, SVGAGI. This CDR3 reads CASSQGEKVFF. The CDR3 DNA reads TGTGCCAGCAGTCAGGGGGAAAAGGTGTTTTTT.

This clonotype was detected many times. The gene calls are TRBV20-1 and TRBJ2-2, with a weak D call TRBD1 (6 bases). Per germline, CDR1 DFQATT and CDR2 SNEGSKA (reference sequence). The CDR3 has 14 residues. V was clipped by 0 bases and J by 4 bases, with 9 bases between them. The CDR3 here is CSAREHRATGELFF. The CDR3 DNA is TGCAGTGCTAGAGAACACAGGGCCACCGGGGAGCTGTTTTTT.

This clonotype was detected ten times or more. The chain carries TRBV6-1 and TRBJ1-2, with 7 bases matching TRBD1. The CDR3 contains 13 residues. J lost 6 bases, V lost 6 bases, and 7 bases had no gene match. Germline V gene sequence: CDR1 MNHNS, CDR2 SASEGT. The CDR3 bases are TGTGCCAGCAGCACAGGGGTAAGGGATGGCTACACCTTC. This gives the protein CASSTGVRDGYTF.

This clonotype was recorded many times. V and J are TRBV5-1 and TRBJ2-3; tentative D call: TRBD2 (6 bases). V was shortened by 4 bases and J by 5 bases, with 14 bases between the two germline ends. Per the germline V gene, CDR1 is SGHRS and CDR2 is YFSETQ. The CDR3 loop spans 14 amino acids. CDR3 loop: CASSGGEPGDTQYF. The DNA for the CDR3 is TGCGCCAGCAGCGGCGGGGAACCTGGAGATACGCAGTATTTT.